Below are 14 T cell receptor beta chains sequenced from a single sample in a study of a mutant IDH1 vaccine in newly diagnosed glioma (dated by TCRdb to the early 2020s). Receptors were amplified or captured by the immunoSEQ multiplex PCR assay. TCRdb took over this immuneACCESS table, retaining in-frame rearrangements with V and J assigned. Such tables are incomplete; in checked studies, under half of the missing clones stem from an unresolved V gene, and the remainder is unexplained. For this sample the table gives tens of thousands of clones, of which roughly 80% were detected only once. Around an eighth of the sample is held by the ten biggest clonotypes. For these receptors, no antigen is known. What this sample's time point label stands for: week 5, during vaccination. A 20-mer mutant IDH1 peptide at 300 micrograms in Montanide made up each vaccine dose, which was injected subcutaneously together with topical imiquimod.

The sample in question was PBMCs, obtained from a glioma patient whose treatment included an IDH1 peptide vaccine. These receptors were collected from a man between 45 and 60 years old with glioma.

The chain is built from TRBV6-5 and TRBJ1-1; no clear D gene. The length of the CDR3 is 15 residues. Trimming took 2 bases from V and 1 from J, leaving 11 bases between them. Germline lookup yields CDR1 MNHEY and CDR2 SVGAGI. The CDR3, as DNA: TGTGCCAGCAGTTACGGGGTTCTGTCGAACACTGAAGCTTTCTTT. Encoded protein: CASSYGVLSNTEAFF.

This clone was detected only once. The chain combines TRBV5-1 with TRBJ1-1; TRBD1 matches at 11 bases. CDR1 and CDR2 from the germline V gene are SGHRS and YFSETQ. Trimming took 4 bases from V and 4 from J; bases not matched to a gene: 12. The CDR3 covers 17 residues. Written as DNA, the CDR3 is TGCGCCAGCAGCCTCGGACAGGGGGCTTTTCTGGGCACTGAAGCTTTCTTT. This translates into CASSLGQGAFLGTEAFF. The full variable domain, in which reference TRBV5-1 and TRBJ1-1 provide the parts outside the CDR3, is KAGVTQTPRYLIKTRGQQVTLSCSPISGHRSVSWYQQTPGQGLQFLFEYFSETQRNKGNFPGRFSGRQFSNSRSEMNVSTLELGDSALYLCASSLGQGAFLGTEAFFGQGTRLTVV.

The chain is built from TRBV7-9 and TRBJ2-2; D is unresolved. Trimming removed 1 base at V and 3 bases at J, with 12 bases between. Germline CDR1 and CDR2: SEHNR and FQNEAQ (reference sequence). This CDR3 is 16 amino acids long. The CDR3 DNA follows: TGTGCCAGCAGCTTAGTGACTGGCTTAGACACCGGGGAGCTGTTTTTT. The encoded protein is CASSLVTGLDTGELFF.

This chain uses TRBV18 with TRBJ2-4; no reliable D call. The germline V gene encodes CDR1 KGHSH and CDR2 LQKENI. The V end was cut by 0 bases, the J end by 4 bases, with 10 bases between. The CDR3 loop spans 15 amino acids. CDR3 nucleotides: TGTGCCAGCTCACCACCGTCTGTAGGGAAAAACATTCAGTACTTC. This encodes CASSPPSVGKNIQYF.

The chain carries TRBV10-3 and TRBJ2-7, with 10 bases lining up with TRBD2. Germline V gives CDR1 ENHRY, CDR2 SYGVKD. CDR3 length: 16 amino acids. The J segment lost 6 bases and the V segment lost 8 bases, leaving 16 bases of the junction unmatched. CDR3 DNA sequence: TGTGCCATCGCCCAGCGGGGGGGCAAGGGCGGGGGCGAGCAGTACTTC. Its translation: CAIAQRGGKGGGEQYF.

In DNA form, the CDR3 reads TGTGCCAGTAGTATAGTAGGGGGACCTGAAGCTTTCTTT. Its protein product is CASSIVGGPEAFF. The J gene is TRBJ1-1, the V gene TRBV19; the D gene is possibly TRBD1 (6 bases). CDR1 is LNHDA, CDR2 SQIVND, per germline (reference sequence). CDR3 length: 13 amino acids. The V gene lost 1 base and the J gene lost 6 bases, with 9 bases spanning the gap.

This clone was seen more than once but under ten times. As DNA, the CDR3 is TGTGCCAGCAGCTTGGAACGGACCACTGAAGCTTTCTTT. Translating gives CASSLERTTEAFF. This chain uses TRBV5-4 with TRBJ1-1; D is unresolved. This CDR3 is 13 amino acids long. Trimming took 0 bases from V and 4 from J, leaving 7 bases between them. CDR1 and CDR2 from the germline V gene are SGHNT and YYREEE (reference sequence). Supplemented by reference TRBV5-4 and TRBJ1-1, the full variable domain reads ETGVTQSPTHLIKTRGQQVTLRCSSQSGHNTVSWYQQALGQGPQFIFQYYREEENGRGNFPPRFSGLQFPNYSSELNVNALELDDSALYLCASSLERTTEAFFGQGTRLTVV.

As DNA, the CDR3 is TGTGCCAGCAGCTTAGATACAGGGGGCTACGAGCAGTACTTC. Protein product: CASSLDTGGYEQYF. The chain has TRBV7-9 and TRBJ2-7; 8 nucleotides line up with TRBD1. The CDR3 totals 14 residues. J lost 3 bases, V lost 1 base, and 2 bases had no gene match. Germline-derived CDR1 and CDR2 are SEHNR and FQNEAQ (reference sequence).

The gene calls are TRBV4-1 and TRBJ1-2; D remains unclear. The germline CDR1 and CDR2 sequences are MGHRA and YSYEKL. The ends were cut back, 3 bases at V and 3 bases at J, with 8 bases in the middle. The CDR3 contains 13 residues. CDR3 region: CASSQPGDYGYTF. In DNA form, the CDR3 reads TGCGCCAGCAGCCAGCCAGGAGACTATGGCTACACCTTC.

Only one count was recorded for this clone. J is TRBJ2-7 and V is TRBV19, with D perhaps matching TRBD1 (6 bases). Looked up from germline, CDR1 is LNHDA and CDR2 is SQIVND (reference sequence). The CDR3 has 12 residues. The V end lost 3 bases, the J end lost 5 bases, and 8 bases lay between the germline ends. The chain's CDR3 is CASSIGGHEQYF. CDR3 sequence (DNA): TGTGCCAGTAGTATTGGGGGCCACGAGCAGTACTTC. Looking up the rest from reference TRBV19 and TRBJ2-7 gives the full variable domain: DGGITQSPKYLFRKEGQNVTLSCEQNLNHDAMYWYRQDPGQGLRLIYYSQIVNDFQKGDIAEGYSVSREKKESFPLTVTSAQKNPTAFYLCASSIGGHEQYFGPGTRLTVT.

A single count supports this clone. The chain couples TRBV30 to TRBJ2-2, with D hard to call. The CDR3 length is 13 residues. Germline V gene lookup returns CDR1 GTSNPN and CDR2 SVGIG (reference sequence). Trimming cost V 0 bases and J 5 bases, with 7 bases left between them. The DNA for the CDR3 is TGTGCCTGGAGTGTAAAGGAAACCGGGGAGCTGTTTTTT. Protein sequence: CAWSVKETGELFF.

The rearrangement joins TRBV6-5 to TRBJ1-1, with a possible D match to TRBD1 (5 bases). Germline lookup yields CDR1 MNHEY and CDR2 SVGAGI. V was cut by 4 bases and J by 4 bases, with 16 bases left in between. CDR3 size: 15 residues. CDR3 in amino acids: CASSSGTSAGTEAFF. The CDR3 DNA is TGTGCCAGCAGTTCAGGGACCTCGGCAGGCACTGAAGCTTTCTTT.

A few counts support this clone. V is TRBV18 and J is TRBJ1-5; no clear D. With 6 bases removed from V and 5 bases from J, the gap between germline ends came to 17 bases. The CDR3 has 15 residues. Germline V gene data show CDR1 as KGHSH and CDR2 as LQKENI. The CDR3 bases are TGTGCCAGCTCCTCCGGAGGATTGCCGGATCAGCCCCAGCATTTT. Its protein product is CASSSGGLPDQPQHF.

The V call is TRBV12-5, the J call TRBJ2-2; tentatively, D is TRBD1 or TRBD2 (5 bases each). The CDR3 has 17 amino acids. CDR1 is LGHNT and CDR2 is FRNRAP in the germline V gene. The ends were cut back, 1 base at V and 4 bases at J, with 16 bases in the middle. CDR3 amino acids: CASGLDQWGPGTGELFF. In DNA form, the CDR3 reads TGTGCTAGTGGTTTGGACCAGTGGGGACCTGGCACCGGGGAGCTGTTTTTT.